These 25 T cell receptor beta chains share one sample of origin, sequenced in a study of vaccination and CD4 T cells after COVID-19. Cultured CD4+ T cell DNA underwent sequencing with the Oncomine TCR Beta short-read assay. One entry per CDR3 protein, called by TCRdb with MiXCR from the PCR reads. The repertoire includes roughly 7,200 distinct CDR3 sequences, roughly 41% of them detected once, and 30% to 45% sits in the top ten. Their cognate antigens are unknown. Indicated treatment: approximately nine-day PBMC culture with coronavirus spike peptide pools or control peptides (ViraFEST assay). The unexposed donor gave CD4+ T cells before the COVID-19 pandemic (2011-2018). Sequenced: CD4+ T cells from blood, cultured in vitro. These receptors were obtained from a human donor in good health.

In its sample, this clonotype was seen a few times. The CDR3 DNA reads TGTGCCATCAGTGATTATGACAGGGGAAAGAGCTACACCTTC. It specifies CAISDYDRGKSYTF. The rearrangement uses TRBV10-3 and TRBJ1-2, with TRBD1 identical over 8 bases. Germline V gene data show CDR1 as ENHRY and CDR2 as SYGVKD. V was pared by 3 bases and J by 9 bases, with 9 bases of the junction left unmatched. This CDR3 comprises 14 residues.

A word on this clonotype: The junction departs from germline at one end; a sequencing error may be responsible. The chain recombines TRBV19 with TRBJ1-1; D call uncertain. Germline V gives CDR1 LNHDA, CDR2 SQIVND (reference sequence). There are 14 residues in the CDR3. This chain's CDR3 is CMSQDGSVNTEAFF. The CDR3 coding sequence is TGCATGAGCCAGGACGGAAGTGTGAACACTGAAGCTTTCTTT.

Concerning this clonotype: A junction boundary mismatches the germline segment, possibly from a read error. This sequence joins TRBV7-2 and TRBJ1-1; 9 nucleotides line up with TRBD1. This CDR3 spans 14 amino acids. Looked up from germline, CDR1 is SGHTA and CDR2 is FQGNSA. CDR3 loop: CACSRDRVGTEAFF. The CDR3, as DNA: TGTGCCTGCAGCCGGGACAGGGTGGGCACTGAAGCTTTCTTT.

CDR3 coding DNA: TGTGCCAGCAGTTTGGGAGGACAGGGTGGAGCTTTCTTT. It codes for CASSLGGQGGAFF. The rearrangement uses TRBV28 and TRBJ1-1; TRBD1 aligns across 8 bases. J gave up 10 bases and V 3 bases, and 7 bases lay outside the gene matches. The CDR3 is 13 amino acids. Germline lookup yields CDR1 MDHEN and CDR2 SYDVKM.

This clonotype turned up a few times. The chain employs TRBV7-8 and TRBJ1-5; 8 bases are shared with TRBD1. CDR3 length equals 16 residues. Germline CDR1 is SGHVS and CDR2 is FQNEAQ. Trimming took 1 base from V and 4 from J; bases not matched to a gene: 6. CDR3: CASSLGQGKINQPQHF. The CDR3 DNA reads TGTGCCAGCAGCTTAGGACAGGGGAAGATTAATCAGCCCCAGCATTTT.

The rearrangement links TRBV19 to TRBJ1-1, with TRBD1 matching 7 bases. The trim removed 5 bases at V and 0 bases at J, leaving 15 bases unmatched. Germline V gene data show CDR1 as LNHDA and CDR2 as SQIVND (reference sequence). This CDR3 has 18 residues. CDR3 bases: TGTGCCAGTAGTTTCCGGGACAGCGTTCGATCTATGAACACTGAAGCTTTCTTT. Amino acid sequence: CASSFRDSVRSMNTEAFF.

This clonotype was counted only a few times. The chain couples TRBV6-2 or TRBV6-3 to TRBJ1-1, with 9 bases lining up with TRBD1. The CDR3 is 15 residues long. With 6 bases clipped from V and 0 bases from J, the junction kept 5 bases outside the gene matches. Germline loops: CDR1 MNHEY, CDR2 SVGEGT. This CDR3 is CASSGQGTLNTEAFF. In nucleotides, the CDR3 is TGTGCCAGCAGCGGACAGGGGACGCTGAACACTGAAGCTTTCTTT.

Only a few counts were recorded for this clonotype. The rearrangement joins TRBV29-1 to TRBJ1-1; no clear D gene. The CDR3 consists of 14 residues. Trimming shortened V by 7 bases and J by 0 bases, and 15 bases separated the two germline ends. Germline lookup yields CDR1 SQVTM and CDR2 ANQGSEA. In DNA, the CDR3 is TGCAGCGGCGGGGAAGTTACCATGAACACTGAAGCTTTCTTT. Translating it yields CSGGEVTMNTEAFF. Filled out from reference TRBV29-1 and TRBJ1-1, the complete variable domain reads SAVISQKPSRDICQRGTSLTIQCQVDSQVTMMFWYRQQPGQSLTLIATANQGSEATYESGFVIDKFPISRPNLTFSTLTVSNMSPEDSSIYLCSGGEVTMNTEAFFGQGTRLTVV.

This rearrangement joins TRBV7-2 to TRBJ1-2; 8 bases fit TRBD1. The germline gives CDR1 SGHTA, CDR2 FQGNSA. The V and J ends lost 0 bases and 4 bases, in that order; junction bases with no gene match: 4. This CDR3 is built from 15 residues. The CDR3 loop reads CASSLATTGGYGYTF. In DNA, the CDR3 is TGTGCCAGCAGCTTAGCAACAACAGGGGGCTATGGCTACACCTTC.

V and J are TRBV5-6 and TRBJ1-2; 7 nucleotides align to TRBD1. J lost 1 base, V lost 1 base, and 4 bases had no gene match. CDR3 length: 15 residues. CDR1 and CDR2 (germline): SGHDT, YYEEEE. The chain's CDR3 is CASSLLAGGNYGYTF. CDR3 nucleotides: TGTGCCAGCAGCTTGTTGGCAGGGGGTAACTATGGCTACACCTTC.

This clonotype was seen more than once but under ten times. The chain carries TRBV7-2 and TRBJ2-7; weak D call: TRBD1 (5 bases). The germline gives CDR1 SGHTA, CDR2 FQGNSA. V was clipped by 3 bases and J by 5 bases, with 14 bases between them. The CDR3 extends over 14 amino acids. The CDR3 DNA sequence: TGTGCCAGCAGCTTTTCAGGGTCGGTGCACGAGCAGTACTTC. Amino acid sequence: CASSFSGSVHEQYF.

This clonotype was found a few times. This chain uses TRBV6-2 or TRBV6-3 with TRBJ2-7; D may match TRBD1 or TRBD2 (5 bases each). CDR3 size: 12 residues. Trimming left V 11 bases short and J 5 bases short, with 16 bases between. Germline CDR1 MNHEY, CDR2 SVGEGT. The CDR3 nucleotides are TGTGCCTCGGGGACCGGGACCCACGAGCAGTACTTC. This sequence encodes CASGTGTHEQYF.

V and J are TRBV19 and TRBJ1-2; no clear D gene. Trimming took 4 bases from V and 0 from J, leaving 6 bases between them. Germline CDR1 is LNHDA and CDR2 is SQIVND (reference sequence). This CDR3 contains 13 residues. In DNA form, the CDR3 reads TGTGCCAGTAGTACGATCACTAACTATGGCTACACCTTC. Its protein product is CASSTITNYGYTF.

A few counts support this clonotype. The rearrangement joins TRBV7-8 to TRBJ2-1; TRBD2 aligns across 8 bases. CDR1 is SGHVS, CDR2 FQNEAQ, per germline. V shed 6 bases and J 4 bases; nucleotides not matched to a gene: 2. This CDR3 comprises 13 residues. CDR3 sequence (DNA): TGTGCCAGCAGGACTAGCGTTTACAATGAGCAGTTCTTC. Translation: CASRTSVYNEQFF.

This clonotype was seen more than once but under ten times. This chain uses TRBV2 with TRBJ2-7; a possible D gene is TRBD2 (6 bases). The CDR3 spans 15 residues. Germline V gene data show CDR1 as SNHLY and CDR2 as FYNNEI. Trimming removed 10 bases from V and 0 bases from J, with 19 bases in between. CDR3 nucleotides: TGTGCCACCCTCCCCCGAAGACTAGGCTCCTACGAGCAGTACTTC. Translating gives CATLPRRLGSYEQYF.

V gene TRBV15 combines with J gene TRBJ1-5; TRBD1 matches at 7 bases. V shed 4 bases, J shed 4 bases, and the junction held 13 bases outside the gene matches. Germline CDR1 and CDR2: LNHNV and YYDKDF (reference sequence). This CDR3 spans 17 amino acids. The CDR3 region has the DNA TGTGCCACCAGCAAACGACGTACCGGGACAGTGAATCAGCCCCAGCATTTT. Translating it yields CATSKRRTGTVNQPQHF. Using reference TRBV15 and TRBJ1-5 for the parts outside the CDR3, the full variable domain is DAMVIQNPRYQVTQFGKPVTLSCSQTLNHNVMYWYQQKSSQAPKLLFHYYDKDFNNEADTPDNFQSRRPNTSFCFLDIRSPGLGDTAMYLCATSKRRTGTVNQPQHFGDGTRLSIL.

This sequence joins TRBV12-3 or TRBV12-4 and TRBJ2-7; a weak D match, TRBD2 (5 bases). With 8 bases removed from V and 5 bases from J, the gap between germline ends came to 10 bases. The CDR3 has 11 residues. The CDR3 DNA is TGTGCCAGCTCTCTAGCAAACGAGCAGTACTTC. This encodes CASSLANEQYF.

This clonotype was observed a handful of times. The V call is TRBV6-2 or TRBV6-3, the J call TRBJ2-3; 9 nucleotides line up with TRBD2. Trimming cost V 0 bases and J 1 base; bases outside gene matches: 5. CDR1 MNHEY and CDR2 SVGEGT come from the germline V gene. The CDR3 consists of 17 residues. Here the CDR3 reads CASSYSGLATGTDTQYF. As DNA, the CDR3 is TGTGCCAGCAGTTACTCCGGACTAGCGACAGGCACAGATACGCAGTATTTT.

J is TRBJ2-1 and V is TRBV6-1; 7 positions match TRBD1. The CDR3 loop spans 15 amino acids. Germline CDR1 and CDR2: MNHNS and SASEGT. V lost 7 bases, J lost 8 bases, and 14 bases stayed unmatched. CDR3 sequence reads: CASTPTRGRVDEQFF. In DNA, the CDR3 is TGTGCCAGCACCCCGACGAGGGGGCGTGTCGATGAGCAGTTCTTC.

A few counts support this clonotype. The chain is built from TRBV6-4 and TRBJ1-2; TRBD1 is a possible D gene (6 bases). Looked up from germline, CDR1 is MRHNA and CDR2 is SNTAGT. Trimming took off 4 bases at V and 8 bases at J, with 17 bases between the two ends. CDR3 size: 14 residues. The CDR3 region has the DNA TGTGCCAGCAGTGGGGAACAGGGATTGGGCGGCTACACCTTC. Translation gives CASSGEQGLGGYTF.

The genes are TRBV11-2 and TRBJ1-2; TRBD1 aligns across 9 bases. The germline V gene encodes CDR1 SGHAT and CDR2 FQNNGV. The CDR3 loop spans 13 amino acids. J was trimmed by 6 bases and V by 4 bases; bases with no gene match: 3. CDR3: CASSSTGGNGYTF. CDR3 DNA sequence: TGTGCCAGCAGCTCCACAGGGGGCAATGGCTACACCTTC.

This clonotype was observed a single time. This sequence joins TRBV7-8 and TRBJ1-4; no clear D. The length of the CDR3 is 13 residues. V was pared by 5 bases and J by 7 bases, with 11 bases between. The V gene's germline CDR1 is SGHVS and CDR2 FQNEAQ. The CDR3 DNA follows: TGTGCCAGCAGCGTGCGGAGAGTTGAAAAACTGTTTTTT. Its translation: CASSVRRVEKLFF.

The V call is TRBV7-8, the J call TRBJ2-2; no reliable D call. Trimming pared 0 bases from V and 4 bases from J, leaving 12 bases between. Germline CDR1 reads SGHVS; CDR2 reads FQNEAQ. The CDR3 is 16 residues long. CDR3 amino acids: CASSLAQAAGTGELFF. For the CDR3, the DNA is TGTGCCAGCAGCTTAGCGCAGGCGGCCGGCACCGGGGAGCTGTTTTTT.

This rearrangement joins TRBV27 to TRBJ2-4; D remains unclear. CDR1 and CDR2 from the germline V gene are MNHEY and SMNVEV (reference sequence). The CDR3 totals 15 residues. Trimming stripped 0 bases from V and 4 bases from J, with 10 bases between. The CDR3 loop is CASSLSSALKNIQYF. DNA of the CDR3: TGTGCCAGCAGTTTATCATCGGCCCTGAAAAACATTCAGTACTTC.

This clonotype was counted a few times. The chain recombines TRBV28 with TRBJ1-2, with D possibly matching TRBD1 (5 bases). There are 12 residues in the CDR3. The V gene lost 3 bases and the J gene lost 7 bases, with 9 bases spanning the gap. Germline-derived CDR1 and CDR2 are MDHEN and SYDVKM. The CDR3 DNA sequence: TGTGCCAGCAGTTTTGGGGGGACTGGCTACACCTTC. As protein: CASSFGGTGYTF.